This T cell receptor (beta chain) was recovered during a study of control samples from healthy donors and cancer patients. Some clones are missing from TCRdb's copy, which holds only in-frame ones; the method was immunoSEQ multiplex PCR. The sample records 100,000 or so clones, around 88% being singletons. The V segment lost 4 bases and the J segment 5 bases; nucleotides outside the gene matches: 7. Germline V gives CDR1 SGHRS, CDR2 YFSETQ. The CDR3 is made up of 15 amino acids. Input material: blood. The rearrangement uses TRBV5-1 and TRBJ1-4; 8 bases map to TRBD1. This clonotype originated in a man aged 30-40 years in good health. The DNA for the CDR3 is TGCGCCAGCAGCAAAGGACAGGGCAGAAATGAAAAACTGTTTTTT. Its translation is CASSKGQGRNEKLFF.